The T cell receptor (beta chain) under discussion was sequenced for a study of T-cell reconstitution after alpha-beta-depleted transplantation in children. Preparation of the TCRbeta library was carried out with unique molecular identifiers. MiXCR, run by TCRdb on the PCR reads, gives a single entry per CDR3 protein. Of more than 450,000 distinct CDR3 sequences in the sample, 15% to 20% were seen once. The germline CDR1 and CDR2 sequences are SGDLS and YYNGEE. Trimming pared 3 bases from V and 1 base from J, leaving 10 bases between. The CDR3 covers 14 residues. This clonotype was counted a few times.

Here the sequenced sample was PBMCs from the stem cell graft donor, taken from the stem cell graft. The chain carries TRBV9 and TRBJ1-1; D call uncertain. The receptor was derived from a human donor who donated a stem cell graft to a child with acute lymphoblastic leukemia. The chain's CDR3 is CASSDGVGNTEAFF. CDR3 sequence (DNA): TGTGCCAGCAGCGATGGAGTCGGGAACACTGAAGCTTTCTTT.